This T cell receptor beta chain was captured in a study of T cell responses to AZD1222 COVID-19 vaccine. Study-level findings and limits: Among spike-specific TCRs, nearly half reportedly target unmutated variant regions. Repertoire collection took place solely once the T cell response had peaked.

Only in-frame clones appear in the TCRdb table, and some are missing; sequencing was by immunoSEQ multiplex PCR. The data show 150,000 to 200,000 clones, 80% to 90% seen once. The V gene lost 7 bases and the J gene lost 4 bases, with 13 bases spanning the gap. From germline, CDR1 is MDHEN and CDR2 SYDVKM. CDR3 length: 13 amino acids. Turning to this clone: Its antigen is as yet unknown.

This TCR was recovered from an adult who received the MenACWY meningococcal vaccine as a control. The specimen was peripheral blood, collected 28 days after the second dose of the MenACWY control vaccine. The chain carries TRBV28 and TRBJ1-2; D possibly corresponds to TRBD1 (5 bases). CDR3 in amino acids: CASTDWQGYGYTF. The CDR3 DNA reads as TGTGCCAGCACCGACTGGCAGGGCTATGGCTACACCTTC.